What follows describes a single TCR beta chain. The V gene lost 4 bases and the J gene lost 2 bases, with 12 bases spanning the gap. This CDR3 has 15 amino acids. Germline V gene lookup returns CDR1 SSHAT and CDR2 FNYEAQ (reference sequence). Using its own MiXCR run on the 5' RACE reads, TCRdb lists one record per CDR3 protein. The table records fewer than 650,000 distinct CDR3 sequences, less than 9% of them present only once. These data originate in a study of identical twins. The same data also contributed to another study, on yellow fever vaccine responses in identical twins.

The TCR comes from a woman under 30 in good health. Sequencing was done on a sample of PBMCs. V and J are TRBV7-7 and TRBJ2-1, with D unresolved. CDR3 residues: CASSSGSSTYNEQFF. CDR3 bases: TGTGCCAGCAGCTCAGGTAGTAGCACCTACAATGAGCAGTTCTTC.